One and the same sample provided the 27 T cell receptor beta chains below, sequenced in a study of T cell responses to AZD1222 COVID-19 vaccine. Assay: immunoSEQ multiplex PCR; the TCRdb copy retains only in-frame clones and omits some. The sample lists under 150,000 clones, nearly 95% occurring once. The sample in question was peripheral blood, obtained on day 0 of AZD1222 vaccination. Receptor source: an adult in good health.

V and J are TRBV19 and TRBJ1-2; TRBD1 might be the D (5 bases). V was clipped by 5 bases and J by 8 bases, with 18 bases between them. The CDR3 contains 14 residues. From germline, CDR1 is LNHDA and CDR2 SQIVND (reference sequence). In DNA, the CDR3 is TGTGCCAGTAGTCGGGCCAGGGCGGCGAACGGCTACACCTTC. Amino acid sequence: CASSRARAANGYTF. The entire variable domain, with the rest obtained from reference TRBV19 and TRBJ1-2, is as follows: DGGITQSPKYLFRKEGQNVTLSCEQNLNHDAMYWYRQDPGQGLRLIYYSQIVNDFQKGDIAEGYSVSREKKESFPLTVTSAQKNPTAFYLCASSRARAANGYTFGSGTRLTVV.

The rearrangement joins TRBV7-6 to TRBJ2-3, with D perhaps matching TRBD1 (5 bases). The V end was cut by 1 base, the J end by 4 bases, with 24 bases between. The CDR3 is 19 amino acids. CDR1 is SGHVS, CDR2 FNYEAQ, per germline. In DNA form, the CDR3 reads TGTGCCAGCAGCTTAGTCAGGCAGGGTTTTAGTAAGGACCCAGATACGCAGTATTTT. Translating gives CASSLVRQGFSKDPDTQYF.

The chain links TRBV19 to TRBJ2-1; D gene unclear. From germline, CDR1 is LNHDA and CDR2 SQIVND (reference sequence). CDR3 length: 14 amino acids. V lost 6 bases and J 3 bases, leaving 12 bases between the germline ends. The CDR3 sequence: CASSIHTDYNEQFF. CDR3 DNA: TGTGCCAGTAGCATCCATACAGACTACAATGAGCAGTTCTTC.

The chain couples TRBV6-4 to TRBJ1-5, with D possibly matching TRBD1 (6 bases). The CDR3 extends over 17 amino acids. Trimming stripped 5 bases from V and 2 bases from J, with 19 bases between. Germline V gene data show CDR1 as MRHNA and CDR2 as SNTAGT. As DNA, the CDR3 is TGTGCCAGCAGTTTTCACCCCAAGGGGGGGGGCAATCAGCCCCAGCATTTT. As protein: CASSFHPKGGGNQPQHF.

This clone appeared a single time. The genes are TRBV6-5 and TRBJ1-2, with TRBD1 as a possible D gene (6 bases). Germline CDR1 and CDR2: MNHEY and SVGAGI. The CDR3 extends over 15 amino acids. Trimming shortened V by 2 bases and J by 0 bases, and 10 bases separated the two germline ends. The CDR3 bases are TGTGCCAGCAGTTACCAGGACAGTCCTAACTATGGCTACACCTTC. Its protein product is CASSYQDSPNYGYTF.

The V gene is TRBV5-1, the J gene TRBJ1-3, with D possibly TRBD1 on 6 matching bases. This CDR3 contains 16 residues. The germline gives CDR1 SGHRS, CDR2 YFSETQ. V dropped 4 bases and J dropped 4 bases, with 18 bases sitting between them. CDR3 coding DNA: TGCGCCAGCAGCCTGGCCGGGGGGGCATTCGGAAACACCATATATTTT. The encoded protein is CASSLAGGAFGNTIYF.

The chain links TRBV6-5 to TRBJ1-2; D unclear. The germline V and J ends were trimmed by 7 bases and 1 base, with 13 bases remaining between them. The CDR3 extends over 14 amino acids. From germline, CDR1 is MNHEY and CDR2 SVGAGI. For the CDR3, the DNA is TGTGCCAGCATGAGGCTAGGGTTTAACTATGGCTACACCTTC. It yields the protein CASMRLGFNYGYTF.

With respect to this clone: The same CDR3 can be traced to other DNA sequences in this sample. The chain combines TRBV5-1 with TRBJ1-1; the D is unclear. This CDR3 is built from 14 residues. Germline V gene data show CDR1 as SGHRS and CDR2 as YFSETQ. V dropped 0 bases and J dropped 1 base, with 7 bases sitting between them. The CDR3 nucleotides are TGCGCCAGCAGCTTGGCAGGCGAGAACACTGAAGCTTTCTTT. Its protein is CASSLAGENTEAFF. Full variable domain (rest looked up from reference TRBV5-1 and TRBJ1-1): KAGVTQTPRYLIKTRGQQVTLSCSPISGHRSVSWYQQTPGQGLQFLFEYFSETQRNKGNFPGRFSGRQFSNSRSEMNVSTLELGDSALYLCASSLAGENTEAFFGQGTRLTVV.

The chain joins TRBV19 to TRBJ1-1; D ambiguous. V lost 5 bases and J 1 base, leaving 5 bases between the germline ends. Germline lookup yields CDR1 LNHDA and CDR2 SQIVND (reference sequence). This CDR3 is 12 amino acids long. CDR3 bases: TGTGCCAGTAGTGAACAGAACACTGAAGCTTTCTTT. Translation: CASSEQNTEAFF.

This chain uses TRBV11-3 with TRBJ2-2, with D possibly TRBD1 on 5 matching bases. The germline V and J ends were trimmed by 3 bases and 1 base, with 6 bases remaining between them. Germline CDR1 SGHNT, CDR2 YENEEA. The CDR3 consists of 14 residues. The CDR3 DNA follows: TGTGCCAGCAGCTTTCAGGGGAACACCGGGGAGCTGTTTTTT. Protein: CASSFQGNTGELFF.

This rearrangement joins TRBV5-1 to TRBJ1-2, with D perhaps matching TRBD1 (5 bases). This CDR3 region has 13 residues. V lost 4 bases and J 4 bases, leaving 11 bases between the germline ends. The germline V gene has CDR1 SGHRS and CDR2 YFSETQ. This CDR3 is CASSLGTFYGYTF. The CDR3 DNA is TGCGCCAGCAGCCTCGGGACGTTCTATGGCTACACCTTC.

This chain joins TRBV5-4 and TRBJ2-2; D tentatively fits TRBD1 or TRBD2 (5 bases each). V was clipped by 9 bases and J by 1 base, with 13 bases between them. CDR3 length equals 14 residues. Looked up from germline, CDR1 is SGHNT and CDR2 is YYREEE (reference sequence). CDR3 in DNA: TGTGCCACAGCTGGGGGTCTGAACACCGGGGAGCTGTTTTTT. Translation: CATAGGLNTGELFF.

The chain combines TRBV28 with TRBJ1-1; D perhaps matches TRBD1 (6 bases). The germline gives CDR1 MDHEN, CDR2 SYDVKM. The V and J ends lost 2 bases and 4 bases respectively, with 11 bases between them. This CDR3 spans 14 amino acids. The CDR3 region has the DNA TGTGCCAGCAGTTTACCCGGGGGCGCCACTGAAGCTTTCTTT. Its protein product is CASSLPGGATEAFF. The whole variable domain, filled in from reference TRBV28 and TRBJ1-1, reads DVKVTQSSRYLVKRTGEKVFLECVQDMDHENMFWYRQDPGLGLRLIYFSYDVKMKEKGDIPEGYSVSREKKERFSLILESASTNQTSMYLCASSLPGGATEAFFGQGTRLTVV.

This chain links TRBV7-2 with TRBJ1-3, with TRBD1 matching 7 bases. Germline trimming cut 5 bases from V and 8 bases from J; bases unmatched to any gene: 15. Per the germline V gene, CDR1 is SGHTA and CDR2 is FQGNSA. The CDR3 covers 16 residues. CDR3 sequence (DNA): TGTGCCAGCAGCCTGAGGACAGGCCGGGGGTTGTACACCATATATTTT. Translating gives CASSLRTGRGLYTIYF.

V gene TRBV7-9 combines with J gene TRBJ2-7; D is possibly TRBD1 (6 bases). This CDR3 has 13 amino acids. V was clipped by 1 base and J by 5 bases, with 9 bases between them. Looked up from germline, CDR1 is SEHNR and CDR2 is FQNEAQ (reference sequence). The CDR3: CASSLEGDHEQYF. The CDR3 DNA is TGTGCCAGCAGCTTAGAGGGGGACCACGAGCAGTACTTC.

The chain joins TRBV30 to TRBJ1-2; D not certain. Germline CDR1 reads GTSNPN; CDR2 reads SVGIG (reference sequence). V dropped 4 bases and J dropped 8 bases, with 11 bases sitting between them. The CDR3 is 11 amino acids. The CDR3 here is CAWTLAGGYTF. The CDR3 DNA reads TGTGCCTGGACCCTAGCTGGGGGCTACACCTTC.

The rearrangement links TRBV7-6 to TRBJ2-2; TRBD1 matches 8 bases. V lost 2 bases and J lost 6; bases outside the gene matches: 8. Germline assignment: CDR1 SGHVS and CDR2 FNYEAQ. The CDR3 consists of 16 residues. The CDR3 region is CASSLLTGEIPGELFF. CDR3 nucleotides: TGTGCCAGCAGCTTACTGACAGGGGAGATACCCGGGGAGCTGTTTTTT.

This chain uses TRBV5-4 with TRBJ2-5; the D is unclear. The CDR3 runs to 13 residues. The germline CDR1 and CDR2 sequences are SGHNT and YYREEE (reference sequence). The germline V and J ends were trimmed by 2 bases and 3 bases, with 8 bases remaining between them. This CDR3 is CASSFTAEETQYF. The CDR3 bases are TGTGCCAGCAGCTTTACAGCCGAAGAGACCCAGTACTTC.

V is TRBV23-1 and J is TRBJ1-2; D remains unclear. TRBV23-1 is an ORF for which the function is uncertain. V lost 0 bases and J lost 5, with 10 bases in between. The CDR3 is 14 residues long. CDR3 region: CASSQSTETYGYTF. The CDR3 nucleotides are TGCGCCAGCAGTCAATCGACTGAGACATATGGCTACACCTTC.

This chain joins TRBV19 and TRBJ2-2; D may be TRBD1 (6 bases). Trimming pared 2 bases from V and 13 bases from J, leaving 11 bases between. The germline gives CDR1 LNHDA, CDR2 SQIVND (reference sequence). The CDR3 loop spans 12 amino acids. CDR3 amino acids: CASSIRTEGLFF. CDR3 nucleotide sequence: TGTGCCAGTAGTATAAGGACAGAAGGGCTGTTTTTT. The full variable domain, its missing parts supplied by reference TRBV19 and TRBJ2-2, is DGGITQSPKYLFRKEGQNVTLSCEQNLNHDAMYWYRQDPGQGLRLIYYSQIVNDFQKGDIAEGYSVSREKKESFPLTVTSAQKNPTAFYLCASSIRTEGLFFGEGSRLTVL.

V and J are TRBV10-3 and TRBJ2-3; D tentatively fits TRBD1 or TRBD2 (5 bases each). The germline V gene encodes CDR1 ENHRY and CDR2 SYGVKD. V lost 10 bases to trimming and J lost 0 bases, with 8 bases between them. This CDR3 is 12 amino acids long. The CDR3 sequence: CATRGSTDTQYF. The CDR3 DNA reads as TGTGCCACCCGGGGCAGCACAGATACGCAGTATTTT.

As concerns this clone: The limits of the CDR3 on the DNA are not certain, so only TCRdb's listed CDR3 is given. This CDR3 reads CASSFGSGASGVTDTQYF. The chain recombines TRBV11-3 with TRBJ2-3; no DNA check was done on the table's D call, TRBD2. The CDR3 spans 18 residues, counting both ends. CDR1 SGHNT and CDR2 YENEEA come from the germline V gene.

This chain joins TRBV7-9 and TRBJ1-3; D is unresolved. V lost 5 bases, J lost 2 bases, and 10 bases lay in between. The CDR3 runs to 14 residues. Germline V lookup: CDR1 SEHNR, CDR2 FQNEAQ (reference sequence). The CDR3 loop is CASSRPEAGNTIYF. In DNA form, the CDR3 reads TGTGCCAGCAGCAGACCTGAGGCTGGAAACACCATATATTTT. The full variable domain, its missing parts supplied by reference TRBV7-9 and TRBJ1-3, is DTGVSQNPRHKITKRGQNVTFRCDPISEHNRLYWYRQTLGQGPEFLTYFQNEAQLEKSRLLSDRFSAERPKGSFSTLEIQRTEQGDSAMYLCASSRPEAGNTIYFGEGSWLTVV.

V gene TRBV9 combines with J gene TRBJ1-2; 7 bases fit TRBD1. The CDR3 consists of 14 residues. Per the germline V gene, CDR1 is SGDLS and CDR2 is YYNGEE. Trimming took 0 bases from V and 4 from J; bases not matched to a gene: 3. The CDR3 nucleotides read TGTGCCAGCAGCGTAGAAGGGGGCGCCTATGGCTACACCTTC. Its translation: CASSVEGGAYGYTF.

The chain joins TRBV10-3 to TRBJ1-6, with TRBD1 as a possible D gene (6 bases). The CDR3 has 15 residues. CDR1 is ENHRY and CDR2 is SYGVKD in the germline V gene. V was clipped by 3 bases and J by 7 bases, with 13 bases between them. CDR3: CAISEWGQRNSPLHF. The CDR3 region has the DNA TGTGCCATCAGTGAATGGGGGCAGAGGAATTCACCCCTCCACTTT.

V and J are TRBV11-2 and TRBJ1-2; 9 nucleotides match TRBD1. V trimming: 6 bases; J trimming: 7 bases; junction bases outside the gene matches: 9. CDR1 and CDR2 from the germline V gene are SGHAT and FQNNGV. The CDR3 totals 14 residues. The CDR3 DNA is TGTGCCAGCAGAACTGGACAGGGGCGGGGTGGCTACACCTTC. This encodes CASRTGQGRGGYTF. Variable domain in full (rest from reference TRBV11-2 and TRBJ1-2): EAGVAQSPRYKIIEKRQSVAFWCNPISGHATLYWYQQILGQGPKLLIQFQNNGVVDDSQLPKDRFSAERLKGVDSTLKIQPAKLEDSAVYLCASRTGQGRGGYTFGSGTRLTVV.

The rearrangement uses TRBV18 and TRBJ2-2; weak D call: TRBD1 (6 bases). CDR1 is KGHSH and CDR2 is LQKENI in the germline V gene. This CDR3 contains 13 residues. The V gene lost 3 bases and the J gene lost 5 bases, with 7 bases spanning the gap. CDR3 region: CASSPQGTGELFF. The CDR3, as DNA: TGTGCCAGCTCACCCCAGGGGACCGGGGAGCTGTTTTTT.